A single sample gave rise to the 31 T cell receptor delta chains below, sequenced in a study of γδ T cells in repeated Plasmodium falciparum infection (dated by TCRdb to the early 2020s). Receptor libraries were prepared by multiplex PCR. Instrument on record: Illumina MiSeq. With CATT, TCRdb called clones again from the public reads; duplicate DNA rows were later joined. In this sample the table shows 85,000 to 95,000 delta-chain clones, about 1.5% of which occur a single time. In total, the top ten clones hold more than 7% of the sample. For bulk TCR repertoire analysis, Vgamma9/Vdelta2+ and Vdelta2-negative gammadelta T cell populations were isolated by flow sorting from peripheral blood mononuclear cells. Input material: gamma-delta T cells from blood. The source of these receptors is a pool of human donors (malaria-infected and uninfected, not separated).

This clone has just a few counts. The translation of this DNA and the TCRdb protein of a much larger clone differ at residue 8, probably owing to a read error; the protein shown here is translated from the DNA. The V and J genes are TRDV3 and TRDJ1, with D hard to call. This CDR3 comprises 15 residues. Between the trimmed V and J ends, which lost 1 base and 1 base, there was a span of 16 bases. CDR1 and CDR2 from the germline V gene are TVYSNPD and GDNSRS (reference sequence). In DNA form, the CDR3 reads TGTGCCTTTATACGTTTGAGGGTCTCCACCGATAAACTCATCTTT. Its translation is CAFIRLRVSTDKLIF.

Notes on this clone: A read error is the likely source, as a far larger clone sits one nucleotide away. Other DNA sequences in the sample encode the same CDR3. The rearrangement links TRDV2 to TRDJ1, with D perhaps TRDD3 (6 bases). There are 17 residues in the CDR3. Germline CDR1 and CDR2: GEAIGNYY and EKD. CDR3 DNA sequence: TGTGCCTGCGACACCGGGGTACGCCCTGGGGACACCGATAAACTCATCTTT. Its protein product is CACDTGVRPGDTDKLIF.

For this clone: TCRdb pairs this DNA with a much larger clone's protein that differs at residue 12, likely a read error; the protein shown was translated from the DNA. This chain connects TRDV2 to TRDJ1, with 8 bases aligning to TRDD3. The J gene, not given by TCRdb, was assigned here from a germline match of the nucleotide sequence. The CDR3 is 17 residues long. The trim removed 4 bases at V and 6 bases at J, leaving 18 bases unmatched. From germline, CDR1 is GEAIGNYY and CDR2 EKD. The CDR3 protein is CACEQLSGGRPVNKLIF. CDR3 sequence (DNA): TGTGCCTGTGAACAATTGTCTGGGGGACGCCCTGTGAATAAACTCATCTTT.

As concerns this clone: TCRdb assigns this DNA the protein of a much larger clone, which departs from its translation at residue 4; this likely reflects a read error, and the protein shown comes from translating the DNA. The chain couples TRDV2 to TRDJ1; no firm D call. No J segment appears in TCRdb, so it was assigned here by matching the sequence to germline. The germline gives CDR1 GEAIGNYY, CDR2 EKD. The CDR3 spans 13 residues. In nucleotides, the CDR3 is TGTGCCTGTGTCACCGTCGAGACCGATAAACTCATCTTT. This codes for CACVTVETDKLIF.

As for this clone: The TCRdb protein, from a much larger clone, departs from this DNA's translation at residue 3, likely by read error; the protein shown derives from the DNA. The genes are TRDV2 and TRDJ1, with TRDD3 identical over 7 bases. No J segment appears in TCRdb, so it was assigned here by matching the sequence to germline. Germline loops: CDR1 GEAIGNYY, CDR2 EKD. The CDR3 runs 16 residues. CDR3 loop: CARDTGPGDSTDKLIF. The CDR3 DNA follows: TGTGCCCGTGACACCGGACCGGGGGATTCAACCGATAAACTCATCTTT.

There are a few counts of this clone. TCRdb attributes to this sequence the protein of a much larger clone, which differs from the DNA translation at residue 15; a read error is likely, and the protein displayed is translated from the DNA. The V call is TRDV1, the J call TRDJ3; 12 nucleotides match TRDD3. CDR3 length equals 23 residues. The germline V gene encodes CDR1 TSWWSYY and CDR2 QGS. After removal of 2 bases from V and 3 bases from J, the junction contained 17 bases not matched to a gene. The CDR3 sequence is CALGERALLGDTVSYWDTRQMFF. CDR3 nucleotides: TGTGCTCTTGGGGAAAGAGCACTACTGGGGGATACAGTATCCTACTGGGACACCCGACAGATGTTTTTC.

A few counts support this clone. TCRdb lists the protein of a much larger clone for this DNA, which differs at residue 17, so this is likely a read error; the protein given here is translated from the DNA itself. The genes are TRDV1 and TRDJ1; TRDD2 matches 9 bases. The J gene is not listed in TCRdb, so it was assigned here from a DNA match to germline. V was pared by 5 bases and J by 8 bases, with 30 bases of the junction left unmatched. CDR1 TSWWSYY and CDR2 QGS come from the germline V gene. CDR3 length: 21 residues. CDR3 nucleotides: TGTGCTCTTGGGCCAAAACCCGCCTTCCTACGGAGGGGGGCCCGTACTGAAAAACTCATCTTT. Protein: CALGPKPAFLRRGARTEKLIF.

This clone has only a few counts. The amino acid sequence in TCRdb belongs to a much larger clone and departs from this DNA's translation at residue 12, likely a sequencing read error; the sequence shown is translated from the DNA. CDR3 protein: CALGEYPPGMILPWGYRKIVTAQLFF. In nucleotides, the CDR3 is TGTGCTCTTGGGGAGTATCCTCCGGGAATGATACTACCCTGGGGATATCGGAAGATTGTGACAGCACAACTCTTCTTT. The chain combines TRDV1 with TRDJ2, with 7 bases identical to TRDD3. TCRdb records no J gene; here it was assigned by comparing the DNA to germline. The J segment lost 3 bases and the V segment lost 3 bases, leaving 37 bases of the junction unmatched. CDR3 size: 26 residues. The germline V gene encodes CDR1 TSWWSYY and CDR2 QGS.

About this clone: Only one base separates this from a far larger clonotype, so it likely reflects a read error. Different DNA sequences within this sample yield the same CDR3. The CDR3 DNA sequence: TGTGCTCTTGGGGAACTTGTACCCCCCCGGGGATGTGGGATACACACTGATAAACTCATCTTT. This gives the protein CALGELVPPRGCGIHTDKLIF. The chain has TRDV1 and TRDJ1; 7 bases map to TRDD3. Assignment of the J gene here rests on matching the DNA to germline, because TCRdb gives none. Germline CDR1 TSWWSYY, CDR2 QGS. This CDR3 contains 21 residues.

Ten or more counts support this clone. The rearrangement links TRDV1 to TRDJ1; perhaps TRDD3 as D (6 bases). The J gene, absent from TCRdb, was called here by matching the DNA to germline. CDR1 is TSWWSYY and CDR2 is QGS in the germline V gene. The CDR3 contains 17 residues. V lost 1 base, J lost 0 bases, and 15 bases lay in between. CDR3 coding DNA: TGTGCTCTTGGGGAACGGGGGGGGGAGCCGTACACCGATAAACTCATCTTT. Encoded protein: CALGERGGEPYTDKLIF.

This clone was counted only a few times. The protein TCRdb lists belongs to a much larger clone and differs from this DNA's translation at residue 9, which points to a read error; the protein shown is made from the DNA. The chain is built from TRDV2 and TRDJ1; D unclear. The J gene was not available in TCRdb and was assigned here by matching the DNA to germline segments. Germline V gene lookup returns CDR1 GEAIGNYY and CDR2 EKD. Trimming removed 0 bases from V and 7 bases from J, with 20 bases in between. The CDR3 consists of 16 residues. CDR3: CACDTVSWIPPPKLIF. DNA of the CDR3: TGTGCCTGTGACACCGTTTCGTGGATCCCTCCTCCTAAACTCATCTTT.

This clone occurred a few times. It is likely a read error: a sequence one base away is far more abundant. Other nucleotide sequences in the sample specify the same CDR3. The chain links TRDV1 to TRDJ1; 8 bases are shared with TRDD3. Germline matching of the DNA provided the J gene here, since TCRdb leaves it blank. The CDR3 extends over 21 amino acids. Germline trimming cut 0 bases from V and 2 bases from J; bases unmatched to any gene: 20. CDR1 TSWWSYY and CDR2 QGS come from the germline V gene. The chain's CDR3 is CALGELKSFLKYWGDTDKLIF. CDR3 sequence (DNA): TGTGCTCTTGGGGAACTGAAGAGTTTCCTAAAGTACTGGGGGGATACCGATAAACTCATCTTT.

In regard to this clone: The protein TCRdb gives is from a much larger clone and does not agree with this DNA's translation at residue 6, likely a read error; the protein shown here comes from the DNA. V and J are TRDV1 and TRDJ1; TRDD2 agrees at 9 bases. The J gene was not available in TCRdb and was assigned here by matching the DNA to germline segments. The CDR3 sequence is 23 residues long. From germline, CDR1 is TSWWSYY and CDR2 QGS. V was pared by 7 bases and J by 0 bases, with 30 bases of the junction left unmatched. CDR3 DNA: TGTGCTCTTGAACAGCCAGCCTTCCTACTGTCTCTGGGGGCCCCACCGTACACCGATAAACTCATCTTT. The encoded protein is CALEQPAFLLSLGAPPYTDKLIF.

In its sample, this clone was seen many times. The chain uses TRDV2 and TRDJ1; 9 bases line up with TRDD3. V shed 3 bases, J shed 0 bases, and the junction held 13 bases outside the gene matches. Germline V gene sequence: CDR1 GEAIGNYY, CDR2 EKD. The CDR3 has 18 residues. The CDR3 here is CACDGLTGGTSYTDKLIF. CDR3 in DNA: TGTGCCTGTGACGGGCTTACTGGGGGAACATCGTACACCGATAAACTCATCTTT.

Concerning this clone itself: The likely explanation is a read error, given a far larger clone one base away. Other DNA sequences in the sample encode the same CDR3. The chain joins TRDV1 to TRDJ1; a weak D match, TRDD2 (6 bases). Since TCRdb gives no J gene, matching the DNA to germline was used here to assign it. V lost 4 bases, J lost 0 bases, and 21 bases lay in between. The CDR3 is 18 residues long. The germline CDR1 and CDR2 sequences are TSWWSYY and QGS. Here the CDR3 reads CALGAFSYRAAYTDKLIF. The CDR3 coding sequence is TGTGCTCTTGGGGCCTTCTCCTACAGGGCCGCGTACACCGATAAACTCATCTTT.

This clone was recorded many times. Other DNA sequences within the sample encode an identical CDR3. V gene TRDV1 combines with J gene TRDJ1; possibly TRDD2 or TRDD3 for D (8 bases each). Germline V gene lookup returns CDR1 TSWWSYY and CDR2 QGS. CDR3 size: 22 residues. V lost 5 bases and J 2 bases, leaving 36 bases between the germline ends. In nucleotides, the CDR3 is TGTGCTCTTGGGAAACCCTCCAACCTTCCTAGATACTGGGGGCCCCGGACCGATAAACTCATCTTT. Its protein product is CALGKPSNLPRYWGPRTDKLIF.

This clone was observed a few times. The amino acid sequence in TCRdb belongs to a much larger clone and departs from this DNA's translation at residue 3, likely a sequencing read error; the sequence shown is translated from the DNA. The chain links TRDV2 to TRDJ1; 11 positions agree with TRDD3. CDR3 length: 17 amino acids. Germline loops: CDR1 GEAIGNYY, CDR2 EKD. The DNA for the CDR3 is TGTGCCCGTGACACACATTGGGGGATACGTACCACCGATAAACTCATCTTT. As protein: CARDTHWGIRTTDKLIF.

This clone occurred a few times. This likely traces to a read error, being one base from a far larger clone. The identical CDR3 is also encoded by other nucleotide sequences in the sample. The CDR3 DNA reads TGTGCTCTTGGGGTAGGGGGGATAACCGATAAACTCATCTTT. Encoded protein: CALGVGGITDKLIF. The chain couples TRDV1 to TRDJ1; 8 bases agree with TRDD3. No J gene was available from TCRdb, and it was assigned here by a germline match of the DNA. Germline CDR1 reads TSWWSYY; CDR2 reads QGS. The CDR3 is 14 residues long. Losses at the gene ends were 4 bases for V and 2 bases for J; bases not matched to a gene: 3.

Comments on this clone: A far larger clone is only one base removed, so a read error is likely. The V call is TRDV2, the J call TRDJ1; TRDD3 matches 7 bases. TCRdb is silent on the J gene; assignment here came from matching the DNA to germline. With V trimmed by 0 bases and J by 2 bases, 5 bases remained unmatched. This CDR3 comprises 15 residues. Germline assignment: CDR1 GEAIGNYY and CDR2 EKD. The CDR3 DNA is TGTGCCTGTGACACCGACGGGGGGGATACCGATAAACTCATCTTT. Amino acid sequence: CACDTDGGDTDKLIF.

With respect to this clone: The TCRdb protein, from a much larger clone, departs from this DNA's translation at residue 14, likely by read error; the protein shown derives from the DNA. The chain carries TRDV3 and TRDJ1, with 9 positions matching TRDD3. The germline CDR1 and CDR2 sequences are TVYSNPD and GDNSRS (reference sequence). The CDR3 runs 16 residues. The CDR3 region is CAFCGRTGGNTDKPIF. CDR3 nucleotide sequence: TGTGCCTTTTGCGGGCGTACTGGGGGAAACACCGATAAACCCATCTTT.

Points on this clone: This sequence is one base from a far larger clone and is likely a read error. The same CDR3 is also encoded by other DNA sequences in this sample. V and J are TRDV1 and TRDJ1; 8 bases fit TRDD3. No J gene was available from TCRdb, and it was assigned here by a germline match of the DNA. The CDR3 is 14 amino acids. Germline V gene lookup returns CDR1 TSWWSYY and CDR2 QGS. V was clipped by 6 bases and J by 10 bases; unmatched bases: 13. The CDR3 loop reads CALGGLLGDTGLIF. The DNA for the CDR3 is TGTGCTCTTGGAGGCTTACTAGGGGATACCGGACTCATCTTT.

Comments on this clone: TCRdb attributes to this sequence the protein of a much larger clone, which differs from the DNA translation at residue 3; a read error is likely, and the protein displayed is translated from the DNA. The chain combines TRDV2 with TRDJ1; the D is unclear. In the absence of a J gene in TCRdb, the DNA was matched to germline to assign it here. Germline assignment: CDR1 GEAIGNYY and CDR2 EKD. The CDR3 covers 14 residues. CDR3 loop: CARDTGMGTDKLIF. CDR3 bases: TGTGCCCGTGACACCGGAATGGGAACCGATAAACTCATCTTT.

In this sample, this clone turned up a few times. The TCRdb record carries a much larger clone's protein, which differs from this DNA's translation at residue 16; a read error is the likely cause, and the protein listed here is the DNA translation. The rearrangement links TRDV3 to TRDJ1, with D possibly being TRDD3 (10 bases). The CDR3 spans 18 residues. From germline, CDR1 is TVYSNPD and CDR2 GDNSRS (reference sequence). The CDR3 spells CASGGLPTGGYGPDKPIF. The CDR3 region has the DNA TGTGCCTCCGGGGGCCTTCCTACGGGGGGATACGGTCCCGATAAACCCATCTTT. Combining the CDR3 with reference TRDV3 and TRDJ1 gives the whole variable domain CDKVTQSSPDQTVASGSEVVLLCTYDTVYSNPDLFWYRIRPDYSFQFVFYGDNSRSEGADFTQGRFSVKHILTQKAFHLVISPVRTEDSATYYCASGGLPTGGYGPDKPIFGKGTRVTVEP.

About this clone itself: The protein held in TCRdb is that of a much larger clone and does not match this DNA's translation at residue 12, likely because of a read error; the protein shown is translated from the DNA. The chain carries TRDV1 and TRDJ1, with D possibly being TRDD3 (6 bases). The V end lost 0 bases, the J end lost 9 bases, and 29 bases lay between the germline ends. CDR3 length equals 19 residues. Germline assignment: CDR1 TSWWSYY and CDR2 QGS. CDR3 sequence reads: CALGELPRLGNRDPVELIF. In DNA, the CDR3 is TGTGCTCTTGGGGAACTACCCCGTCTGGGGAATAGGGACCCTGTGGAACTCATCTTT.

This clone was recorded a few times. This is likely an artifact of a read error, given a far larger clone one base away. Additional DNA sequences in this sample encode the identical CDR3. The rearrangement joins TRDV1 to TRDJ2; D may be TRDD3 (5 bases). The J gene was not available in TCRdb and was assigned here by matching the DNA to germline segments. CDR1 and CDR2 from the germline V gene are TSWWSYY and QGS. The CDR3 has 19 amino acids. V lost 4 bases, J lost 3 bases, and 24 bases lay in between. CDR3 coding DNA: TGTGCTCTTGGGGTGCCGTGGGGCTACTTGGGTGATATGACAGCACAACTCTTCTTT. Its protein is CALGVPWGYLGDMTAQLFF.

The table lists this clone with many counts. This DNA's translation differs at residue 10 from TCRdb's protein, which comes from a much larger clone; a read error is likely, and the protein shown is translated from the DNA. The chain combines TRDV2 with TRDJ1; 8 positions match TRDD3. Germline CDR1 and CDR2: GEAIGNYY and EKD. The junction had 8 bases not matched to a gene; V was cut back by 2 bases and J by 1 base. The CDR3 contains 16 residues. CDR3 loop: CACDRGGITCTDKLIF. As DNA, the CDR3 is TGTGCCTGTGACAGAGGGGGGATAACGTGCACCGATAAACTCATCTTT.

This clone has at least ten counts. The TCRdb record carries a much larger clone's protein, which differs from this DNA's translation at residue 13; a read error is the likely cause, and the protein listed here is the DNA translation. The CDR3 nucleotides read TGTGCCTGTGATCCCATTAAAACCCCGGGTACTGGGAGGTTACTCGATAAACTCATCTTT. Translation gives CACDPIKTPGTGRLLDKLIF. V and J are TRDV2 and TRDJ1, with D possibly matching TRDD3 (6 bases). The J gene is not listed in TCRdb, so it was assigned here from a DNA match to germline. Germline V gene data show CDR1 as GEAIGNYY and CDR2 as EKD. Trimming removed 4 bases from V and 4 bases from J, with 33 bases in between. This CDR3 is built from 20 residues.

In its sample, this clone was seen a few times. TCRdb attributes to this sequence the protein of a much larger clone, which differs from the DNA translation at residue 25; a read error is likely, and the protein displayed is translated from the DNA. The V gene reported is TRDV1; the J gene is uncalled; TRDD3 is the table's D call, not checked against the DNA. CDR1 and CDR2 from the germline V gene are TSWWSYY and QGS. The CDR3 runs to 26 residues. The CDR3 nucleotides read TGTGCTCTTGGGGCCACGCCTTCTTGGCTATCAACTGGGGGATTTCATCGATTTTATCACACCGATAAACTCACCTTT. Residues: CALGATPSWLSTGGFHRFYHTDKLTF.

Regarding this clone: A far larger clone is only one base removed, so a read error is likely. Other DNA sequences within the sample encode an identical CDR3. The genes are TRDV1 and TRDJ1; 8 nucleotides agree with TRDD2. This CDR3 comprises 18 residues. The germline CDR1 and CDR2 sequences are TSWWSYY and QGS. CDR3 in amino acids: CALAVGLPTPLPLEQLIF. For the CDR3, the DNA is TGTGCTCTTGCCGTCGGGCTTCCTACTCCCCTACCCCTAGAACAACTTATCTTT.

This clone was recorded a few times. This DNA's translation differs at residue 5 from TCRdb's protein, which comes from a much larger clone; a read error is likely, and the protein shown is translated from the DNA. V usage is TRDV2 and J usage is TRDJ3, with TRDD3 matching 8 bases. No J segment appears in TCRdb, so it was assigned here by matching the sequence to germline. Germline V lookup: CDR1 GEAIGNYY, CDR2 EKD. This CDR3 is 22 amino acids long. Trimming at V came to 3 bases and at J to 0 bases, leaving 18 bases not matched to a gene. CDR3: CACDPGAFTGGPSSWDTRQMFF. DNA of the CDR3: TGTGCCTGTGACCCCGGCGCGTTTACTGGGGGCCCGAGCTCCTGGGACACCCGACAGATGTTTTTC.

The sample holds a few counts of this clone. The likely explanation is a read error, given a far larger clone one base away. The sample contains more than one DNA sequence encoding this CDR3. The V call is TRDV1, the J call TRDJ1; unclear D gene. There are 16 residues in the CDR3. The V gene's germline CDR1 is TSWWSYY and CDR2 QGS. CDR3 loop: CALGEIRTYITDKLIF. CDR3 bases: TGTGCTCTTGGGGAAATCAGAACGTACATCACCGACAAACTCATCTTT.